Each of the 20 T cell receptor beta chains below was sequenced from the same sample in a study of cytomegalovirus exposure and HLA in healthy donors (dated 2017 in TCRdb). To prepare the library, the immunoSEQ multiplex PCR assay was applied. For the multiplex PCR, a mixture combining 60 forward primers for TCR Vbeta segments and 13 reverse primers for TCR Jbeta segments was used. Drawn from immuneACCESS, this table holds only the in-frame rearrangements with V and J called that TCRdb kept. Clones are partly lost; checked studies trace under half to an unresolved V gene and leave the rest unexplained. The sample table holds 170,000 or so clones, of which 75% to 85% were seen once. The ten most abundant clones make up 0.65% of the sample. The sample was PBMCs. The origin of the receptors is a boy between 5 and 17 years old in good health and CMV-seronegative.

The V gene is TRBV7-9, the J gene TRBJ1-3; D not certain. From germline, CDR1 is SEHNR and CDR2 FQNEAQ (reference sequence). This CDR3 comprises 16 residues. V was shortened by 1 base and J by 0 bases, with 10 bases between the two germline ends. The DNA of the CDR3 is TGTGCCAGCAGCTTAGATCCACAAGTCTCTGGAAACACCATATATTTT. This encodes CASSLDPQVSGNTIYF. Variable domain in full (rest from reference TRBV7-9 and TRBJ1-3): DTGVSQNPRHKITKRGQNVTFRCDPISEHNRLYWYRQTLGQGPEFLTYFQNEAQLEKSRLLSDRFSAERPKGSFSTLEIQRTEQGDSAMYLCASSLDPQVSGNTIYFGEGSWLTVV.

The rearrangement joins TRBV18 to TRBJ2-2; TRBD2 is a possible D gene (6 bases). V dropped 3 bases and J dropped 5 bases, with 16 bases sitting between them. The CDR3 totals 16 residues. In germline, CDR1 is KGHSH, CDR2 LQKENI. CDR3 protein: CASSPGLAGGTGELFF. CDR3 nucleotides: TGTGCCAGCTCACCGGGGTTGGCAGGAGGGACCGGGGAGCTGTTTTTT.

The rearrangement uses TRBV4-2 and TRBJ2-7; 12 bases fit TRBD2. This CDR3 comprises 16 residues. Trimming removed 4 bases from V and 7 bases from J; junction bases left unmatched: 11. CDR1 is LGHNA and CDR2 is YNFKEQ in the germline V gene. The CDR3 protein is CASSPGASGRAGEQYF. In DNA, the CDR3 is TGTGCCAGCAGCCCAGGCGCTAGCGGGAGGGCGGGGGAGCAGTACTTC.

This rearrangement joins TRBV5-1 to TRBJ2-7; weak D call: TRBD1 (6 bases). The germline V gene has CDR1 SGHRS and CDR2 YFSETQ. The CDR3 spans 17 residues. V was shortened by 3 bases and J by 5 bases, with 24 bases between the two germline ends. CDR3 protein: CASSSTQYSIRGDEQYF. The CDR3 nucleotides read TGCGCCAGCAGCTCAACCCAATACTCCATCAGGGGCGACGAGCAGTACTTC.

Details on this clone: At the DNA level, this CDR3 is encoded by other sequences in the same sample as well. V usage is TRBV5-1 and J usage is TRBJ1-1, with 10 nucleotides matching TRBD1. From germline, CDR1 is SGHRS and CDR2 YFSETQ. V gave up 2 bases and J gave up 5 bases; unmatched junction bases: 3. The CDR3 has 14 residues. CDR3 bases: TGCGCCAGCAGCTTAGGACAGGGGGGTACTGAAGCTTTCTTT. It codes for CASSLGQGGTEAFF.

The chain links TRBV10-3 to TRBJ2-1, with 13 bases lining up with TRBD2. The V gene end was trimmed by 6 bases and the J gene end by 4 bases; junction bases not matched to a gene: 3. The CDR3 covers 15 residues. The germline gives CDR1 ENHRY, CDR2 SYGVKD. The CDR3 nucleotides are TGTGCCATCAGGAGGACTAGCGGGGGATACAATGAGCAGTTCTTC. It translates to CAIRRTSGGYNEQFF.

The chain uses TRBV27 and TRBJ1-2; the D is unclear. Germline CDR1 MNHEY, CDR2 SMNVEV (reference sequence). CDR3 length equals 13 residues. Trimming removed 5 bases at V and 3 bases at J, with 10 bases between. The CDR3 region has the DNA TGTGCCAGCAGTAAGAAACAACACTATGGCTACACCTTC. This gives the protein CASSKKQHYGYTF.

The rearrangement links TRBV19 to TRBJ1-2; D ambiguous. There are 13 residues in the CDR3. The ends were cut back, 6 bases at V and 0 bases at J, with 8 bases in the middle. Germline CDR1 and CDR2: LNHDA and SQIVND (reference sequence). CDR3 in amino acids: CASRFSANYGYTF. CDR3 DNA: TGTGCCAGTAGGTTTTCAGCTAACTATGGCTACACCTTC.

This chain uses TRBV13 with TRBJ2-5; TRBD2 aligns across 8 bases. The V and J ends lost 2 bases and 5 bases, in that order; junction bases with no gene match: 13. CDR1 and CDR2 from the germline V gene are PRHDT and FYEKMQ (reference sequence). The CDR3 loop spans 17 amino acids. In DNA form, the CDR3 reads TGTGCCAGCAGCTTAACGGATCTAGCGGGTCTTCAGGAGACCCAGTACTTC. This gives the protein CASSLTDLAGLQETQYF. Drawing the rest from reference TRBV13 and TRBJ2-5, the complete variable domain is AAGVIQSPRHLIKEKRETATLKCYPIPRHDTVYWYQQGPGQDPQFLISFYEKMQSDKGSIPDRFSAQQFSDYHSELNMSSLELGDSALYFCASSLTDLAGLQETQYFGPGTRLLVL.

The chain has TRBV5-6 and TRBJ2-1; 10 positions match TRBD2. The trim removed 0 bases at V and 2 bases at J, leaving 11 bases unmatched. The CDR3 totals 19 residues. Germline V gene lookup returns CDR1 SGHDT and CDR2 YYEEEE. CDR3 region: CASSLALMSGRVTYNEQFF. The CDR3 DNA reads TGTGCCAGCAGCTTGGCTTTGATGAGCGGGAGGGTAACCTACAATGAGCAGTTCTTC.

The chain joins TRBV29-1 to TRBJ1-1, with a possible D match to TRBD1 (5 bases). V gave up 7 bases and J gave up 0 bases, with 12 bases separating them. Germline CDR1 and CDR2: SQVTM and ANQGSEA. This CDR3 has 13 amino acids. This CDR3 reads CSAGGLMNTEAFF. The DNA for the CDR3 is TGCAGCGCTGGGGGACTCATGAACACTGAAGCTTTCTTT.

This chain uses TRBV30 with TRBJ1-6; no clear D. CDR1 and CDR2 (germline): GTSNPN, SVGIG (reference sequence). The CDR3 totals 15 residues. Trimming pared 0 bases from V and 8 bases from J, leaving 14 bases between. CDR3 in DNA: TGTGCCTGGAGTGTCCTACGAGGAGAGCATTCACCCCTCCACTTT. Its translation is CAWSVLRGEHSPLHF.

The J gene is TRBJ1-1, the V gene TRBV6-5; TRBD1 matches at 7 bases. This CDR3 has 13 amino acids. J lost 5 bases, V lost 6 bases, and 6 bases had no gene match. Germline V gives CDR1 MNHEY, CDR2 SVGAGI. This chain's CDR3 is CASRPAGGTEAFF. The CDR3 region has the DNA TGTGCCAGCAGGCCCGCAGGGGGGACTGAAGCTTTCTTT.

The chain carries TRBV7-8 and TRBJ1-2; 7 bases line up with TRBD1. Germline assignment: CDR1 SGHVS and CDR2 FQNEAQ. The CDR3 sequence is 15 residues long. Trimming removed 6 bases from V and 5 bases from J; junction bases left unmatched: 12. In DNA form, the CDR3 reads TGTGCCAGCAGTTCAGATACGGGACAGCAATATGGCTACACCTTC. Residues: CASSSDTGQQYGYTF.

The rearrangement uses TRBV5-1 and TRBJ2-3; TRBD2 matches 11 bases. Germline loops: CDR1 SGHRS, CDR2 YFSETQ. Trimming at V came to 4 bases and at J to 3 bases, leaving 7 bases not matched to a gene. The CDR3 sequence is 16 residues long. The CDR3 DNA follows: TGCGCCAGCAGCAATCTCACTAGCGGGGGAACAGATACGCAGTATTTT. It codes for CASSNLTSGGTDTQYF.

This clone was picked up a small number of times. The chain couples TRBV6-4 to TRBJ1-2; 10 positions agree with TRBD1. The germline V gene encodes CDR1 MRHNA and CDR2 SNTAGT. There are 15 residues in the CDR3. Unmatched junction bases numbered 7, after V lost 3 bases and J lost 6 bases. DNA of the CDR3: TGTGCCAGCAGTGAGGGACAGGGGCAAACTAATGGCTACACCTTC. Its protein is CASSEGQGQTNGYTF.

The rearrangement joins TRBV7-2 to TRBJ2-1; D might be TRBD1 (6 bases). Germline V gene sequence: CDR1 SGHTA, CDR2 FQGNSA. Trimming cost V 1 base and J 3 bases, with 10 bases left between them. The CDR3 contains 15 residues. This CDR3 reads CASSLGKGGYNEQFF. The DNA for the CDR3 is TGTGCCAGCAGCTTAGGTAAAGGGGGCTACAATGAGCAGTTCTTC. Supplemented by reference TRBV7-2 and TRBJ2-1, the full variable domain reads GAGVSQSPSNKVTEKGKDVELRCDPISGHTALYWYRQSLGQGLEFLIYFQGNSAPDKSGLPSDRFSAERTGGSVSTLTIQRTQQEDSAVYLCASSLGKGGYNEQFFGPGTRLTVL.

The V gene is TRBV30, the J gene TRBJ1-6; D not resolved. CDR3 length equals 14 residues. Trimming removed 1 base at V and 7 bases at J, with 11 bases between. The germline V gene has CDR1 GTSNPN and CDR2 SVGIG (reference sequence). DNA of the CDR3: TGTGCCTGGAGTGAATTCAGACTAAATTCACCCCTCCACTTT. Residues: CAWSEFRLNSPLHF.

The chain carries TRBV7-3 and TRBJ2-5; D unclear. In germline, CDR1 is SGHTA, CDR2 FQGTGA. The V end lost 2 bases, the J end lost 4 bases, and 20 bases lay between the germline ends. CDR3 size: 17 residues. The CDR3 bases are TGTGCCAGCAGCTTACACCCCCGAACCTCCGCGAGAGAGACCCAGTACTTC. It specifies CASSLHPRTSARETQYF.

The rearrangement joins TRBV5-6 to TRBJ1-1, with 7 bases that match TRBD1. The CDR3 is 13 residues long. Germline-derived CDR1 and CDR2 are SGHDT and YYEEEE. V lost 3 bases, J lost 4 bases, and 3 bases stayed unmatched. The CDR3 protein is CASSWNRGTEAFF. CDR3 bases: TGTGCCAGCAGCTGGAACAGGGGCACTGAAGCTTTCTTT.